This T cell receptor (beta chain) was captured in a study of T cell responses to AZD1222 COVID-19 vaccine. A note on this clone: As yet, its antigen is unknown.

The CDR3 has 14 residues. The V gene lost 8 bases and the J gene lost 2 bases, with 13 bases spanning the gap. Germline V gene sequence: CDR1 SGHTA, CDR2 FQGNSA. Clones were sequenced by immunoSEQ multiplex PCR, and TCRdb holds only the in-frame ones, with some missing. The sample has about 140,000 clones, 80% to 95% seen once. It was second doses at about 4 or about 12 weeks that were pooled. Overall study results and limits: Spike-specific TCR repertoires showed rising breadth and depth after two AZD1222 doses. White British donors predominated, females outnumbered males, and clonal diversity was possibly underestimated. Spike-wide vaccine-associated CD4 TCRs dominated at 160-218 and 743-854.

The genes are TRBV7-2 and TRBJ2-1; possibly TRBD1 for D (6 bases). The source is an adult who received the AZD1222 COVID-19 vaccine. Source: peripheral blood, taken 28 days after the second AZD1222 dose. CDR3 loop: CASEQGGAYNEQFF. DNA of the CDR3: TGTGCCAGCGAACAGGGTGGGGCCTACAATGAGCAGTTCTTC. Full variable domain (missing parts from reference TRBV7-2 and TRBJ2-1): GAGVSQSPSNKVTEKGKDVELRCDPISGHTALYWYRQSLGQGLEFLIYFQGNSAPDKSGLPSDRFSAERTGGSVSTLTIQRTQQEDSAVYLCASEQGGAYNEQFFGPGTRLTVL.